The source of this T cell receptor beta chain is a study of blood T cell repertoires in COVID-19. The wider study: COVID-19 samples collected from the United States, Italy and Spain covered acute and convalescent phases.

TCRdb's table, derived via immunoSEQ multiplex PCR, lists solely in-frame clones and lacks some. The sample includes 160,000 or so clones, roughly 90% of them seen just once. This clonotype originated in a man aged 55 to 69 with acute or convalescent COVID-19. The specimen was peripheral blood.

CDR3 in DNA: TGCGCCAGCAGTAGAGGGGGCTCGAACACCGGGGAGCTGTTTTTT. It encodes CASSRGGSNTGELFF. V is TRBV5-1 and J is TRBJ2-2; 7 nucleotides align to TRBD1. Unmatched junction bases numbered 4, after V lost 5 bases and J lost 0 bases. Germline loops: CDR1 SGHRS, CDR2 YFSETQ. CDR3 size: 15 residues.